The 10 T cell receptor beta chains below all came from one sample that was sequenced in a study of long-term antiretroviral therapy in people with HIV. Version v3.0 of the immunoSEQ assay ran at survey level. TCRdb keeps only in-frame clones here, not all; method: immunoSEQ multiplex PCR. This repertoire shows approximately 29,000 clones, around nine tenths found once; its top ten account for around 4.1%. This sample comprised unsorted PBMCs, obtained 0.5 years after starting antiretroviral therapy. These receptors were obtained from a woman aged 18-29 years with HIV.

The chain carries TRBV14 and TRBJ2-2; 9 bases are a match to TRBD2. The trim removed 0 bases at V and 0 bases at J, leaving 8 bases unmatched. From germline, CDR1 is SGHDN and CDR2 FVKESK. This CDR3 contains 19 residues. CDR3 protein: CASSQEKWRLAANTGELFF. The CDR3 DNA follows: TGTGCCAGCAGCCAAGAGAAGTGGCGACTAGCGGCGAACACCGGGGAGCTGTTTTTT.

The chain has TRBV28 and TRBJ2-7; D is ambiguous. V dropped 3 bases and J dropped 4 bases, with 4 bases sitting between them. Germline V gene sequence: CDR1 MDHEN, CDR2 SYDVKM. The length of the CDR3 is 11 residues. The CDR3 sequence: CASSFKYEQYF. The CDR3 DNA sequence: TGTGCCAGCAGTTTTAAATACGAGCAGTACTTC. The full variable domain, in which reference TRBV28 and TRBJ2-7 provide the parts outside the CDR3, is DVKVTQSSRYLVKRTGEKVFLECVQDMDHENMFWYRQDPGLGLRLIYFSYDVKMKEKGDIPEGYSVSREKKERFSLILESASTNQTSMYLCASSFKYEQYFGPGTRLTVT.

The V call is TRBV4-3, the J call TRBJ2-1; D may be TRBD1 (5 bases). The germline V gene has CDR1 LGHNA and CDR2 YSLEER. V was shortened by 0 bases and J by 0 bases, with 6 bases between the two germline ends. The length of the CDR3 is 15 residues. CDR3 protein: CASSQDGASYNEQFF. The CDR3 DNA sequence: TGCGCCAGCAGCCAAGATGGGGCCTCCTACAATGAGCAGTTCTTC.

The chain uses TRBV7-9 and TRBJ1-1, with D uncertain. This CDR3 has 13 amino acids. Germline CDR1 and CDR2: SEHNR and FQNEAQ (reference sequence). V lost 0 bases and J lost 3, with 5 bases in between. CDR3 protein: CASSLAGDTEAFF. The CDR3 DNA follows: TGTGCCAGCAGCTTAGCCGGGGACACTGAAGCTTTCTTT.

This chain connects TRBV4-3 to TRBJ2-3; TRBD2 aligns across 7 bases. CDR1 and CDR2 from the germline V gene are LGHNA and YSLEER. This CDR3 has 18 amino acids. The junction had 17 bases not matched to a gene; V was cut back by 4 bases and J by 4 bases. The CDR3 region is CASSPGWRGGLNADTQYF. For the CDR3, the DNA is TGCGCCAGCAGCCCAGGATGGAGGGGAGGGCTCAACGCAGATACGCAGTATTTT.

The chain carries TRBV7-9 and TRBJ2-7; TRBD1 or TRBD2 may be the D gene (6 bases each). Germline V gene sequence: CDR1 SEHNR, CDR2 FQNEAQ (reference sequence). The CDR3 totals 15 residues. V was trimmed by 1 base and J by 3 bases, leaving 13 bases between them. CDR3 loop: CASSLEQGLHYEQYF. In DNA form, the CDR3 reads TGTGCCAGCAGCTTAGAACAGGGACTTCACTACGAGCAGTACTTC.

The rearrangement uses TRBV6-6 and TRBJ2-7; D is undetermined. The germline V gene has CDR1 MNHNY and CDR2 SVGAGI (reference sequence). Trimming removed 4 bases from V and 0 bases from J, with 7 bases in between. The CDR3 covers 13 residues. CDR3 sequence reads: CASSSPSSYEQYF. DNA for the CDR3: TGTGCCAGCAGTTCCCCTAGCTCCTACGAGCAGTACTTC.

The chain uses TRBV4-3 and TRBJ2-1; possibly TRBD1 for D (6 bases). V was trimmed by 5 bases and J by 2 bases, leaving 13 bases between them. CDR3 size: 15 residues. CDR1 is LGHNA and CDR2 is YSLEER in the germline V gene. This CDR3 reads CASSTGTRPYNEQFF. The DNA for the CDR3 is TGCGCCAGCAGCACCGGGACACGCCCCTACAATGAGCAGTTCTTC.

The rearrangement joins TRBV4-2 to TRBJ2-3, with 7 bases identical to TRBD2. The CDR3 totals 15 residues. Trimming cost V 6 bases and J 1 base; bases outside gene matches: 7. Germline CDR1 LGHNA, CDR2 YNFKEQ. The CDR3 region has the DNA TGTGCCAGCAGTCCCAGCGGGATGGGCACAGATACGCAGTATTTT. Its protein product is CASSPSGMGTDTQYF.

This chain joins TRBV2 and TRBJ2-4; no clear D. The ends were cut back, 3 bases at V and 0 bases at J, with 9 bases in the middle. The CDR3 is made up of 15 amino acids. Germline V CDR1 and CDR2: SNHLY, FYNNEI. The CDR3 spells CASSEAPLAKNIQYF. CDR3 nucleotide sequence: TGTGCCAGCAGTGAGGCTCCTCTAGCCAAAAACATTCAGTACTTC.